The present entry profiles one TCR beta chain with its context. Its antigen is currently unknown. Germline CDR1 and CDR2: SGHVS and FNYEAQ. V lost 5 bases and J lost 10; bases outside the gene matches: 16. The CDR3 is 16 amino acids. The sample comes from a study of T-cell memory formation after mild COVID-19. MiXCR was run by TCRdb on the 5' RACE reads, yielding one entry per CDR3 protein. The table lists around 250,000 distinct CDR3 sequences, roughly 17% of them singletons. Whole-study results and caveats: Certain responding clones were present in pre-infection memory, suggesting participation of cross-reactive memory.

The sequence was obtained from a man aged 18 to 30 who had mild COVID-19 (a few samples of this study predate the infection). Cell type and time point are not known. This chain joins TRBV7-6 and TRBJ2-1, with TRBD2 matching over 8 bases. Material: PBMCs or a T cell subset sorted from them (not recorded which). CDR3 protein: CASSLPTGLVGLEQFF. CDR3 nucleotides: TGTGCCAGCAGCCTGCCGACGGGACTAGTCGGTCTAGAGCAGTTCTTC.